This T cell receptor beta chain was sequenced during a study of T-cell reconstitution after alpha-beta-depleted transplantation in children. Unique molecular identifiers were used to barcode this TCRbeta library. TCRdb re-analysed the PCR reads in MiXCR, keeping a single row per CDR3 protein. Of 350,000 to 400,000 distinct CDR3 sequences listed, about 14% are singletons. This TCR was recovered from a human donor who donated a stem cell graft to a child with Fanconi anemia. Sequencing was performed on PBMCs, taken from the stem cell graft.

For the CDR3, the DNA is TGTGCCAGCAGCCCGGGACTAGCGGGGGCGAACCAAGAGACCCAGTACTTC. This encodes CASSPGLAGANQETQYF. V and J are TRBV7-8 and TRBJ2-5; 14 bases fit TRBD2. Looked up from germline, CDR1 is SGHVS and CDR2 is FQNEAQ. The CDR3 extends over 17 amino acids. J gave up 0 bases and V 5 bases, and 5 bases lay outside the gene matches.